Sequencing of this T cell receptor beta chain was carried out in a study of siplizumab effects on memory and regulatory T cells. Study results and limitations: Siplizumab caused a significant drop in alloreactive sequences traceable to unstimulated CD4+ memory cells. Whether the proliferating Tregs (from siplizumab cultures) were suppressive was not confirmed.

To note about this clone: Antigen unknown.

Clones were sequenced by immunoSEQ multiplex PCR, and TCRdb holds only the in-frame ones, with some missing. Of some 96,000 clones in the sample, approximately 94% were seen once. The ends lost 4 bases at V and 12 bases at J; junction bases unmatched: 13. This CDR3 is 15 amino acids long. The V gene's germline CDR1 is SGHDT and CDR2 YYEEEE. The sequence came from a human donor in good health. The material sequenced was non-Treg CD4+ T cells sorted from blood. V usage is TRBV5-6 and J usage is TRBJ2-7; TRBD2 matches at 13 bases. The CDR3 reads CASSLSTSGRSAAYF. For the CDR3, the DNA is TGTGCCAGCAGCCTCTCGACTAGCGGGAGGTCGGCAGCGTACTTC. Complete variable domain (other parts from reference TRBV5-6 and TRBJ2-7): DAGVTQSPTHLIKTRGQQVTLRCSPKSGHDTVSWYQQALGQGPQFIFQYYEEEERQRGNFPDRFSGHQFPNYSSELNVNALLLGDSALYLCASSLSTSGRSAAYFGPGTRLTVT.